The 26 T cell receptor beta chains listed next were all sequenced from one sample in a study of beta chain features in type 1 diabetes. Sequenced material consisted of expressed TCRB transcripts (all of the isolated RNA was reverse transcribed). The repertoire was sequenced with immunoSEQ multiplex PCR; TCRdb's copy has only in-frame clones and lacks some. The sample consists of hundreds of thousands of clones, 15% to 19% of them appearing once. The material sequenced was naive CD4+ T cells from blood. The receptors were sampled from a man aged 18 to 29 in good health.

The rearrangement links TRBV10-3 to TRBJ1-1; D unresolved. This CDR3 has 14 residues. Germline V gene sequence: CDR1 ENHRY, CDR2 SYGVKD. The V end lost 6 bases, the J end lost 2 bases, and 13 bases lay between the germline ends. The CDR3 sequence: CAIRAGDFNTEAFF. CDR3 sequence (DNA): TGTGCCATCAGAGCGGGAGATTTCAACACTGAAGCTTTCTTT.

In its sample, this clone was seen a few times. The chain carries TRBV10-3 and TRBJ1-5, with no clear D. CDR1 and CDR2 from the germline V gene are ENHRY and SYGVKD. V gave up 3 bases and J gave up 4 bases, with 4 bases separating them. The CDR3 runs 12 residues. The CDR3 DNA is TGTGCCATCAGTGAACAGAATCAGCCCCAGCATTTT. Translation: CAISEQNQPQHF.

This sequence joins TRBV30 and TRBJ2-1; D tentatively reads TRBD1 or TRBD2 (5 bases each). The CDR3 spans 13 residues. Trimming took off 2 bases at V and 2 bases at J, with 7 bases between the two ends. CDR1 and CDR2 from the germline V gene are GTSNPN and SVGIG (reference sequence). The CDR3 bases are TGTGCCTGGAGTCGGGGACCCTACAATGAGCAGTTCTTC. It translates to CAWSRGPYNEQFF.

This clone was counted a single time. This chain links TRBV11-3 with TRBJ2-1; D gene uncertain. V lost 5 bases and J lost 8, with 13 bases in between. There are 13 residues in the CDR3. CDR1 and CDR2 (germline): SGHNT, YENEEA. CDR3 coding DNA: TGTGCCAGCAGCCGGTCCGGACGGGATGAGCAGTTCTTC. Its protein is CASSRSGRDEQFF.

Regarding this clone: The same CDR3 arises from other DNA sequences in this sample as well. This rearrangement joins TRBV5-6 to TRBJ2-3; the D is unclear. Germline V gives CDR1 SGHDT, CDR2 YYEEEE. The germline V and J ends were trimmed by 0 bases and 3 bases, with 2 bases remaining between them. CDR3 length: 12 amino acids. Here the CDR3 reads CASSLVTDTQYF. As DNA, the CDR3 is TGTGCCAGCAGCTTGGTGACAGATACGCAGTATTTT. Full variable domain (remainder filled in from reference TRBV5-6 and TRBJ2-3): DAGVTQSPTHLIKTRGQQVTLRCSPKSGHDTVSWYQQALGQGPQFIFQYYEEEERQRGNFPDRFSGHQFPNYSSELNVNALLLGDSALYLCASSLVTDTQYFGPGTRLTVL.

As to this clone: The sample holds other DNA sequences that translate to the same CDR3. This rearrangement joins TRBV7-3 to TRBJ1-2; D is undetermined. Per the germline V gene, CDR1 is SGHTA and CDR2 is FQGTGA. Trimming left V 0 bases short and J 4 bases short, with 3 bases between. The CDR3 has 12 amino acids. CDR3 nucleotide sequence: TGTGCCAGCAGCTTAACGGGCTATGGCTACACCTTC. The encoded protein is CASSLTGYGYTF.

V gene TRBV7-2 combines with J gene TRBJ2-5; D tentatively reads TRBD1 or TRBD2 (6 bases each). Germline CDR1 is SGHTA and CDR2 is FQGNSA. V shed 6 bases and J shed 7 bases, with 18 bases lying between them. This CDR3 region has 14 residues. The CDR3 DNA reads as TGTGCCAGCAGTTCGGGGGCGTACGTCGGGACCCAGTACTTC. Translating it yields CASSSGAYVGTQYF.

The J gene is TRBJ1-5, the V gene TRBV5-5, with 7 bases aligning to TRBD1. V shed 5 bases, J shed 3 bases, and the junction held 8 bases outside the gene matches. This CDR3 region has 15 residues. Germline CDR1 and CDR2: SGHKS and YYEKEE (reference sequence). The CDR3 sequence is CASRNTGAPNQPQHF. CDR3 DNA: TGTGCCAGCAGGAATACAGGGGCGCCCAATCAGCCCCAGCATTTT.

V usage is TRBV29-1 and J usage is TRBJ1-2, with 8 nucleotides matching TRBD1. Germline V gene lookup returns CDR1 SQVTM and CDR2 ANQGSEA. This CDR3 has 13 residues. The V gene end was trimmed by 4 bases and the J gene end by 4 bases; junction bases not matched to a gene: 5. CDR3 loop: CSVGRQGPYGYTF. The CDR3 coding sequence is TGCAGCGTTGGACGACAGGGGCCCTATGGCTACACCTTC. The complete variable domain, with remaining parts taken from reference TRBV29-1 and TRBJ1-2, reads SAVISQKPSRDICQRGTSLTIQCQVDSQVTMMFWYRQQPGQSLTLIATANQGSEATYESGFVIDKFPISRPNLTFSTLTVSNMSPEDSSIYLCSVGRQGPYGYTFGSGTRLTVV.

This clone has more than one count but fewer than ten. CDR3 in amino acids: CASSPQTGGGYGYTF. The CDR3 region has the DNA TGTGCCAGCAGCCCCCAAACAGGGGGCGGCTATGGCTACACCTTC. The chain uses TRBV5-4 and TRBJ1-2; TRBD1 matches at 9 bases. Germline V gene lookup returns CDR1 SGHNT and CDR2 YYREEE (reference sequence). V was clipped by 4 bases and J by 4 bases; unmatched bases: 8. This CDR3 contains 15 residues.

A few counts support this clone. This chain links TRBV19 with TRBJ2-2; TRBD1 matches 9 bases. The CDR3 spans 15 residues. Germline V gene lookup returns CDR1 LNHDA and CDR2 SQIVND (reference sequence). The J segment lost 1 base and the V segment lost 7 bases, leaving 4 bases of the junction unmatched. CDR3 region: CASKRTGVNTGELFF. The CDR3 DNA reads TGTGCCAGTAAAAGGACAGGGGTGAACACCGGGGAGCTGTTTTTT.

Worth noting for this clone: This same CDR3 is encoded by further DNA sequences in the sample. The J gene is TRBJ1-2, the V gene TRBV28; D ambiguous. CDR1 and CDR2 (germline): MDHEN, SYDVKM. V lost 3 bases to trimming and J lost 7 bases, with 9 bases between them. The CDR3 runs to 12 residues. CDR3 sequence reads: CASSLSGFGYTF. As DNA, the CDR3 is TGTGCCAGCAGTTTGAGTGGGTTTGGCTACACCTTC.

This clone appeared a few times. This sequence joins TRBV25-1 and TRBJ2-1; no clear D gene. The CDR3 is 13 amino acids. With 4 bases removed from V and 3 bases from J, the gap between germline ends came to 7 bases. The germline V gene encodes CDR1 MGHDK and CDR2 SYGVNS. The CDR3 sequence: CASSASGYNEQFF. DNA of the CDR3: TGTGCCAGCAGTGCCTCGGGCTACAATGAGCAGTTCTTC.

This clone was detected a few times. Other DNA sequences in this sample translate to the same CDR3. The rearrangement joins TRBV18 to TRBJ2-3; 7 bases are a match to TRBD1. J gave up 0 bases and V 3 bases, and 3 bases lay outside the gene matches. The germline V gene has CDR1 KGHSH and CDR2 LQKENI. The CDR3 consists of 15 residues. The CDR3 DNA sequence: TGTGCCAGCTCACCGGACAGGACTAGCACAGATACGCAGTATTTT. This sequence encodes CASSPDRTSTDTQYF.

This clone showed up just a few times. This chain connects TRBV28 to TRBJ2-1; D is unresolved. The V end lost 6 bases, the J end lost 9 bases, and 9 bases lay between the germline ends. Looked up from germline, CDR1 is MDHEN and CDR2 is SYDVKM. The CDR3 consists of 11 residues. The CDR3 DNA sequence: TGTGCCAGCAGCGTGGGCAGTGAGCAGTTCTTC. The encoded protein is CASSVGSEQFF. Variable domain in full (rest from reference TRBV28 and TRBJ2-1): DVKVTQSSRYLVKRTGEKVFLECVQDMDHENMFWYRQDPGLGLRLIYFSYDVKMKEKGDIPEGYSVSREKKERFSLILESASTNQTSMYLCASSVGSEQFFGPGTRLTVL.

CDR3 sequence reads: CASSVGTGFLHYEQYF. CDR3 in DNA: TGTGCCAGCAGCGTAGGCACAGGGTTCCTCCACTACGAGCAGTACTTC. V gene TRBV9 combines with J gene TRBJ2-7; maybe TRBD1 (6 bases). The CDR3 totals 16 residues. The germline V gene has CDR1 SGDLS and CDR2 YYNGEE. Trimming removed 0 bases from V and 3 bases from J, with 16 bases in between.

The CDR3 reads CASSAGGRSEKLFF. The DNA of the CDR3 is TGTGCCAGCAGCGCAGGGGGCCGGAGTGAAAAACTGTTTTTT. The rearrangement joins TRBV9 to TRBJ1-4, with 8 bases aligning to TRBD1. The CDR3 extends over 14 amino acids. The V gene end was trimmed by 3 bases and the J gene end by 7 bases; junction bases not matched to a gene: 5. The V gene's germline CDR1 is SGDLS and CDR2 YYNGEE.

The rearrangement uses TRBV7-6 and TRBJ2-2, with 7 bases fitting TRBD1. The length of the CDR3 is 14 residues. V trimming: 7 bases; J trimming: 4 bases; junction bases outside the gene matches: 6. Germline V lookup: CDR1 SGHVS, CDR2 FNYEAQ. CDR3 DNA sequence: TGTGCCAGCACCCCTACAGGGGCCACCGGGGAGCTGTTTTTT. Amino acid sequence: CASTPTGATGELFF.

This clone was seen more than once but under ten times. This chain joins TRBV10-3 and TRBJ2-7; 8 bases align to TRBD2. V shed 10 bases and J 2 bases; nucleotides not matched to a gene: 13. Germline values: CDR1 ENHRY, CDR2 SYGVKD. The CDR3 consists of 15 residues. CDR3 in amino acids: CATTKPVAGTYEQYF. CDR3 in DNA: TGTGCCACGACCAAACCCGTAGCGGGAACCTACGAGCAGTACTTC.

The sample holds a few counts of this clone. This CDR3 reads CASSQTGSSSYEQYF. The CDR3 coding sequence is TGTGCCAGCAGCCAGACAGGGTCTAGCTCCTACGAGCAGTACTTC. The genes are TRBV7-9 and TRBJ2-7; 7 bases agree with TRBD1. Trimming cost V 5 bases and J 0 bases; bases outside gene matches: 7. The V gene's germline CDR1 is SEHNR and CDR2 FQNEAQ (reference sequence). This CDR3 comprises 15 residues.

J is TRBJ2-7 and V is TRBV7-2; 14 bases align to TRBD2. V gave up 5 bases and J gave up 5 bases; unmatched junction bases: 11. This CDR3 spans 17 amino acids. Germline lookup yields CDR1 SGHTA and CDR2 FQGNSA. CDR3 DNA: TGTGCCAGCAGCCCGAACCAACCGGGACTAGCGGGGGACGAGCAGTACTTC. It is translated as CASSPNQPGLAGDEQYF.

The chain is built from TRBV7-9 and TRBJ2-7; D remains unclear. Germline loops: CDR1 SEHNR, CDR2 FQNEAQ (reference sequence). There are 17 residues in the CDR3. Trimming removed 1 base from V and 3 bases from J, with 19 bases in between. CDR3 sequence: CASSLVVGYNRIYEQYF. CDR3 nucleotide sequence: TGTGCCAGCAGCTTAGTTGTCGGTTACAATCGGATCTACGAGCAGTACTTC.

The rearrangement joins TRBV9 to TRBJ1-2; no firm D call. The CDR3 covers 15 residues. Per germline, CDR1 SGDLS and CDR2 YYNGEE. V lost 0 bases and J 6 bases, leaving 15 bases between the germline ends. CDR3 sequence: CASSVDGSRRDGYTF. CDR3 nucleotide sequence: TGTGCCAGCAGCGTAGACGGGAGTAGGCGCGATGGCTACACCTTC.

This clone has more than one count but fewer than ten. This chain connects TRBV9 to TRBJ2-7; the D is unclear. Germline values: CDR1 SGDLS, CDR2 YYNGEE. V lost 1 base to trimming and J lost 3 bases, with 11 bases between them. The CDR3 has 14 amino acids. CDR3 coding DNA: TGTGCCAGCAGCGTAAAGCATGAAAACTACGAGCAGTACTTC. Translating gives CASSVKHENYEQYF. Full variable domain (missing parts from reference TRBV9 and TRBJ2-7): DSGVTQTPKHLITATGQRVTLRCSPRSGDLSVYWYQQSLDQGLQFLIQYYNGEERAKGNILERFSAQQFPDLHSELNLSSLELGDSALYFCASSVKHENYEQYFGPGTRLTVT.

The chain combines TRBV7-9 with TRBJ1-4; D unresolved. This CDR3 region has 14 residues. Germline loops: CDR1 SEHNR, CDR2 FQNEAQ (reference sequence). V lost 2 bases to trimming and J lost 4 bases, with 8 bases between them. The CDR3 here is CASSLPSNNEKLFF. CDR3 DNA: TGTGCCAGCAGCTTACCCAGCAATAATGAAAAACTGTTTTTT.

The chain has TRBV5-1 and TRBJ1-2; D is uncertain. Trimming shortened V by 1 base and J by 0 bases, and 4 bases separated the two germline ends. Germline CDR1 SGHRS, CDR2 YFSETQ. The CDR3 has 13 residues. The CDR3 nucleotides are TGCGCCAGCAGCTTGAGGACTAACTATGGCTACACCTTC. Translation gives CASSLRTNYGYTF.